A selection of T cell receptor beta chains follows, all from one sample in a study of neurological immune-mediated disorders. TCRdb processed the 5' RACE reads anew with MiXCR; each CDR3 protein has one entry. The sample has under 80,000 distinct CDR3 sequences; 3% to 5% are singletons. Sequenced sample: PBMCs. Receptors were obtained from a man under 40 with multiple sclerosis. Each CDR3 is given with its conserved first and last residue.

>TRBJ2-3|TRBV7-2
CASSLPDSTDTQYF
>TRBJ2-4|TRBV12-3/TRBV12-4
CASGQRPSAKNIQYF
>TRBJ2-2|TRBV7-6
CASTPYYSGELFF
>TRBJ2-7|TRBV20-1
CSAGGQGYEQYF
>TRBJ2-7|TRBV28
CASRGPAGGPDYEQYF
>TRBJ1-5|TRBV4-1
CASLPQGNQPQHF
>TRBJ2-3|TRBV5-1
CASCQTDPFGTQYF
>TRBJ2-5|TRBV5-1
CASSELGAQETQYF
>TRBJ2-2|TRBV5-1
CASSLRTSGSYTGELFF
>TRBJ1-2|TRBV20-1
CSAPTTGYTF
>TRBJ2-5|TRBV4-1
CASSLTLLGETQYF
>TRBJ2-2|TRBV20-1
CSARDPTRAELFF
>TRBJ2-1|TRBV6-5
CASSWGQPYNEQFF
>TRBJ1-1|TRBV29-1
CSVVPGWGMTYTEAFF
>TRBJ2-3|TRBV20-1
CSAPGEGTDTQYF
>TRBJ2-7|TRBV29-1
CSVARGTYEQYF
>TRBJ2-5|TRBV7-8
CASSFMEDRVKETQYF
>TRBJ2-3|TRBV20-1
CGASDDLAFDTQYF
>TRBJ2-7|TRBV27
CASSRGTSGSYEQYF
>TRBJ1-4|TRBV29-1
CSVGTGEGEKLFF
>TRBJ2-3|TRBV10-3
CAIGQGDSDTQYF
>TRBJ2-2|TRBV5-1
CASSQGDLNTGELFF
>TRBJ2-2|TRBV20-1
CSAPSGTPSGELFF
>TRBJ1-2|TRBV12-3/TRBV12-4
CASSFDRINYGYTF
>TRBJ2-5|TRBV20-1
CSASTTIQETQYF
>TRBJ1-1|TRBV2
CATAPKATEAFF
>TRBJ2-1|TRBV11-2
CASSLDPGDYNEQFF
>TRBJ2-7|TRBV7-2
CASSPRASGGRYEQYF
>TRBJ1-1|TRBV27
CASSLVGGGSNTEAFF
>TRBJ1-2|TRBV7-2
CASSLGAYYGYTF
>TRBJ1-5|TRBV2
CASSVRGQPQHF
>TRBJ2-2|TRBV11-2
CASSFAGTGGTGELFF
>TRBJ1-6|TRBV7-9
CASSLSQGGSPLHF
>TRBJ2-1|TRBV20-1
CSARKLANYNEQFF
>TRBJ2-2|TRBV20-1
CSARDTRAGGEATGELFF
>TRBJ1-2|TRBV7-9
CASTKPSVGGYTF
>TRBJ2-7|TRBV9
CANTRDISDYEQYF
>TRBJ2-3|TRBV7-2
CASSQRAGTDTQYF
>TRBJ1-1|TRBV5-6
CASSLELNTEAFF
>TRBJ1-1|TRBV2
CASGRQGNTEAFF
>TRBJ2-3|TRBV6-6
CATTSTDTQYF